The T cell receptor beta chain under discussion was sequenced for a study of blood T cell repertoires in COVID-19. Overall study: Italy, Spain and the United States were the sources of the convalescent and acute COVID-19 samples.

Some clones are missing from TCRdb's copy, which holds only in-frame ones; the method was immunoSEQ multiplex PCR. This table holds about 230,000 clones, around four fifths found once. The CDR3 contains 14 residues. V lost 5 bases and J lost 3; bases outside the gene matches: 1. Germline loops: CDR1 MNHEY, CDR2 SVGAGI. Source material: peripheral blood. The sequence was collected from a middle-aged man with acute or convalescent COVID-19. The chain employs TRBV6-5 and TRBJ2-2; 9 bases are a match to TRBD2. CDR3 DNA: TGTGCCAGCAGTAGACTAGCGGACACCGGGGAGCTGTTTTTT. It is translated as CASSRLADTGELFF.